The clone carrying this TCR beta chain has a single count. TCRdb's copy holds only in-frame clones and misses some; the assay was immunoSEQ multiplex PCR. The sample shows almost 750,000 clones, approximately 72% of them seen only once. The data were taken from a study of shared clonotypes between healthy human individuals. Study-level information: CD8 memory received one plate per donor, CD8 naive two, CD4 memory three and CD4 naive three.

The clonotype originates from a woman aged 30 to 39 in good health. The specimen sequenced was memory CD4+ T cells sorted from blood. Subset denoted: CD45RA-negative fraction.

CDR3 in amino acids: CSVEVPGLLPQHF. The CDR3 coding sequence is TGCAGCGTTGAAGTCCCAGGCCTTTTGCCCCAGCATTTT. The genes are TRBV29-1 and TRBJ1-5; unclear D gene. Trimming took off 1 base at V and 9 bases at J, with 13 bases between the two ends. This CDR3 is built from 13 residues. CDR1 is SQVTM and CDR2 is ANQGSEA in the germline V gene.